This passage covers 17 T cell receptor beta chains from one sample sequenced in a study of blood T cells in healthy people across ages. A second PCR of about 6 to 12 cycles used a sample-barcoded 5' primer and a J-beta primer mix. One entry per CDR3 protein results from TCRdb running MiXCR on the 5' RACE reads. The table includes 1,500,000 or so distinct CDR3 sequences, under 55% detected once. The sequenced sample consisted of blood. All receptors derive from a young woman in good health.

V is TRBV7-2 and J is TRBJ2-2; unclear D gene. Germline V gives CDR1 SGHTA, CDR2 FQGNSA. V shed 1 base and J shed 1 base, with 10 bases lying between them. This CDR3 is 16 amino acids long. CDR3 sequence: CASSLEVAQNTGELFF. The CDR3 DNA follows: TGTGCCAGCAGCTTAGAAGTCGCGCAGAACACCGGGGAGCTGTTTTTT.

This clonotype was counted a few times. This chain connects TRBV7-9 to TRBJ2-3, with TRBD2 matching 7 bases. The V and J ends lost 5 bases and 4 bases, in that order; junction bases with no gene match: 12. CDR1 and CDR2 from the germline V gene are SEHNR and FQNEAQ (reference sequence). CDR3 length: 16 residues. CDR3 sequence (DNA): TGTGCCAGCAGCGGGGAGGGGTCCGGGGATGCAGATACGCAGTATTTT. Amino acids: CASSGEGSGDADTQYF.

This rearrangement joins TRBV7-3 to TRBJ2-1, with 10 bases fitting TRBD2. The length of the CDR3 is 16 residues. The germline gives CDR1 SGHTA, CDR2 FQGTGA. The ends lost 5 bases at V and 4 bases at J; junction bases unmatched: 8. CDR3 sequence: CASSPPLAGEYNEQFF. In DNA, the CDR3 is TGTGCCAGCAGCCCCCCCCTAGCGGGAGAATACAATGAGCAGTTCTTC.

This clonotype came up a few times. The junction does not match germline at one end; this may be a read error. V and J are TRBV9 and TRBJ2-3, with D possibly being TRBD2 (6 bases). The germline V gene encodes CDR1 SGDLS and CDR2 YYNGEE. CDR3 size: 14 residues. The CDR3: CASSVGSGTHTQYF. The DNA for the CDR3 is TGTGCCAGCAGCGTAGGTAGCGGCACACATACGCAGTATTTT.

This clonotype was seen a handful of times. This chain links TRBV4-2 with TRBJ2-2; 11 bases line up with TRBD2. The CDR3 spans 17 residues. Losses at the gene ends were 4 bases for V and 6 bases for J; bases not matched to a gene: 10. The germline V gene encodes CDR1 LGHNA and CDR2 YNFKEQ. Here the CDR3 DNA reads TGTGCCAGCAGCCCAATACTAGCGGGAGTTCTCGCCGGGGAGCTGTTTTTT. Translated: CASSPILAGVLAGELFF.

About this clonotype: A much larger clone is a single base away; this may be a read error. The chain combines TRBV20-1 with TRBJ2-3, with D possibly being TRBD2 (7 bases). The CDR3 covers 15 residues. The germline CDR1 and CDR2 sequences are DFQATT and SNEGSKA (reference sequence). The germline V and J ends were trimmed by 0 bases and 4 bases, with 14 bases remaining between them. Here the CDR3 DNA reads TGCAGTGCTAGAGATACGGGGGGCAAGGCAGATACGCAGTATTTT. It is translated as CSARDTGGKADTQYF.

This clonotype was recorded a few times. The rearrangement uses TRBV14 and TRBJ2-7; a possible D gene is TRBD1 (5 bases). CDR1 and CDR2 (germline): SGHDN, FVKESK. The V and J ends lost 4 bases and 0 bases respectively, with 10 bases between them. This CDR3 is built from 14 residues. The CDR3 DNA sequence: TGTGCCAGCAGCCCTTACAGGAGCTCCTACGAGCAGTACTTC. Translated: CASSPYRSSYEQYF.

This sequence joins TRBV27 and TRBJ2-7, with D hard to call. The V end was cut by 3 bases, the J end by 5 bases, with 11 bases between. This CDR3 region has 13 residues. Germline assignment: CDR1 MNHEY and CDR2 SMNVEV (reference sequence). This CDR3 reads CASSFQAGHEQYF. As DNA, the CDR3 is TGTGCCAGCAGTTTCCAGGCCGGCCACGAGCAGTACTTC.

The rearrangement uses TRBV7-2 and TRBJ2-5, with D perhaps matching TRBD1 or TRBD2 (5 bases each). V lost 11 bases, J lost 11 bases, and 24 bases lay in between. Germline CDR1 and CDR2: SGHTA and FQGNSA. The CDR3 covers 13 residues. The CDR3 region is CAAARGHYNEQYF. CDR3 bases: TGTGCCGCCGCGAGGGGCCATTACAATGAGCAGTACTTC. The full variable domain, in which reference TRBV7-2 and TRBJ2-5 provide the parts outside the CDR3, is GAGVSQSPSNKVTEKGKDVELRCDPISGHTALYWYRQSLGQGLEFLIYFQGNSAPDKSGLPSDRFSAERTGGSVSTLTIQRTQQEDSAVYLCAAARGHYNEQYFGPGTRLLVL.

The chain joins TRBV7-9 to TRBJ1-5; no reliable D call. The germline V gene has CDR1 SEHNR and CDR2 FQNEAQ (reference sequence). V was pared by 5 bases and J by 7 bases, with 9 bases between. CDR3 length equals 12 residues. The CDR3, as DNA: TGTGCCAGCAGCCTACAGTCCCAGCCCCAGCATTTT. It encodes CASSLQSQPQHF.

This clonotype was detected only a few times. The CDR3 is CASNKPGANTDTQYF. The CDR3 coding sequence is TGTGCCAGCAATAAGCCGGGGGCAAACACAGATACGCAGTATTTT. The chain combines TRBV9 with TRBJ2-3; D tentatively reads TRBD1 or TRBD2 (6 bases each). Germline CDR1 SGDLS, CDR2 YYNGEE. The V and J ends lost 6 bases and 2 bases respectively, with 16 bases between them. The CDR3 runs to 15 residues. Complete variable domain (other parts from reference TRBV9 and TRBJ2-3): DSGVTQTPKHLITATGQRVTLRCSPRSGDLSVYWYQQSLDQGLQFLIQYYNGEERAKGNILERFSAQQFPDLHSELNLSSLELGDSALYFCASNKPGANTDTQYFGPGTRLTVL.

The V and J genes are TRBV6-2 or TRBV6-3 and TRBJ2-2; D gene unclear. The CDR3 is 14 amino acids. V was cut by 6 bases and J by 3 bases, with 11 bases left in between. Germline CDR1 is MNHEY and CDR2 is SVGEGT. The CDR3 DNA reads as TGTGCCAGCAGCGTAGTCGATCACACCGGGGAGCTGTTTTTT. This codes for CASSVVDHTGELFF.

The rearrangement links TRBV7-2 to TRBJ2-7; 7 bases match TRBD2. The length of the CDR3 is 13 residues. The germline V gene has CDR1 SGHTA and CDR2 FQGNSA. V was clipped by 1 base and J by 6 bases; unmatched bases: 3. Here the CDR3 DNA reads TGTGCCAGCAGCTTAGATGCTAGCGGCGAGCAGTACTTC. This encodes CASSLDASGEQYF.

The rearrangement joins TRBV6-6 to TRBJ2-1; D remains ambiguous. V lost 7 bases to trimming and J lost 0 bases, with 13 bases between them. Germline V lookup: CDR1 MNHNY, CDR2 SVGAGI (reference sequence). CDR3 length: 15 residues. The chain's CDR3 is CASIGWKSSYNEQFF. The DNA of the CDR3 is TGTGCCAGCATCGGGTGGAAGAGCTCCTACAATGAGCAGTTCTTC.

This clonotype has just a few counts. CDR3: CASSARDRIQDTQYF. The DNA for the CDR3 is TGCGCCAGCAGCGCCCGGGACAGGATTCAAGATACGCAGTATTTT. The chain couples TRBV5-1 to TRBJ2-3; TRBD1 aligns across 8 bases. The germline V gene has CDR1 SGHRS and CDR2 YFSETQ. V lost 4 bases to trimming and J lost 5 bases; unmatched junction nucleotides: 9. The CDR3 length is 15 residues.

The chain combines TRBV7-2 with TRBJ2-3; D is unresolved. The V and J ends lost 10 bases and 6 bases respectively, with 8 bases between them. The germline V gene has CDR1 SGHTA and CDR2 FQGNSA. This CDR3 has 10 amino acids. CDR3 in amino acids: CAINSDTQYF. The DNA of the CDR3 is TGTGCCATCAACTCGGATACGCAGTATTTT.

This clonotype was recorded a few times. The chain uses TRBV13 and TRBJ1-1; possible D gene TRBD1, 6 bases. The CDR3 covers 12 residues. Germline-derived CDR1 and CDR2 are PRHDT and FYEKMQ (reference sequence). The ends were cut back, 6 bases at V and 7 bases at J, with 12 bases in the middle. CDR3 sequence: CASSNDRIEAFF. In DNA form, the CDR3 reads TGTGCCAGCAGTAACGACAGGATTGAAGCTTTCTTT.